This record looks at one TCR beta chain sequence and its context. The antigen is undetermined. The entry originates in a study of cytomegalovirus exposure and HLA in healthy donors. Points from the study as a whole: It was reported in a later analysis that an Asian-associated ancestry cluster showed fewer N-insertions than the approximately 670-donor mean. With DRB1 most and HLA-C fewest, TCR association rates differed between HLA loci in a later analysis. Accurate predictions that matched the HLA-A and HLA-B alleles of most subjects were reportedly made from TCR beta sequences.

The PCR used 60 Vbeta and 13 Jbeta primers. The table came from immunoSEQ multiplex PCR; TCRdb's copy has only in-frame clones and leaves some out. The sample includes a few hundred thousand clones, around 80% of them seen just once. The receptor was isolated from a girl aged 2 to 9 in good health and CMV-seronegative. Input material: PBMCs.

CDR3 in DNA: TGTGCCAGCAGCCCACGGGGGGTTGAAAAACTGTTTTTT. Translation gives CASSPRGVEKLFF. The chain carries TRBV7-2 and TRBJ1-4; tentative D call: TRBD1 (5 bases). CDR1 is SGHTA, CDR2 FQGNSA, per germline. The CDR3 extends over 13 amino acids. With 5 bases removed from V and 7 bases from J, the gap between germline ends came to 11 bases.